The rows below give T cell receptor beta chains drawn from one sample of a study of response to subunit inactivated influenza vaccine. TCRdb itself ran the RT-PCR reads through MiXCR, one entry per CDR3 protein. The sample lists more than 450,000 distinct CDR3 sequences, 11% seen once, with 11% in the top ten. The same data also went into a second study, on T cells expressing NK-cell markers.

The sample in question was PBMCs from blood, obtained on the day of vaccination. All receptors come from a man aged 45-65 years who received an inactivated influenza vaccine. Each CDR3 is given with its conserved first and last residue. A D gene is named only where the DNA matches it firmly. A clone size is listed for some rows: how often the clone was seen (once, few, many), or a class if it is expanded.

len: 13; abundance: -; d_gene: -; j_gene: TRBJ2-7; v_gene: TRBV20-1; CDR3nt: TGCAGTGCTAGTTCTTGGGCAGCCCTAGGGCAGTACTTC; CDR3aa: CSASSWAALGQYF
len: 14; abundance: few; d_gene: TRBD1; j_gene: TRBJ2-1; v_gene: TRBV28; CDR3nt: TGTGCCAGCAGGACAGGGGGCGTCTACAATGAGCAGTTCTTC; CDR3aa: CASRTGGVYNEQFF
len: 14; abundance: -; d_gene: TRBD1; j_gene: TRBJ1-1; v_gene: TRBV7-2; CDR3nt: TGTGCCAGCAGCTTCGGGACAGCGATCACTGAAGCTTTCTTT; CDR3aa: CASSFGTAITEAFF
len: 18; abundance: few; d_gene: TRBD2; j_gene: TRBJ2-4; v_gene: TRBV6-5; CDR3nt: TGTGCCAGCAGTTACTCGATGGGTGCGGGAGCGTCCAAAAACATTCAGTACTTC; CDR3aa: CASSYSMGAGASKNIQYF
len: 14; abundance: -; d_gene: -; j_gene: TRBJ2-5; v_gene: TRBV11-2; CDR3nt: TGTGCCAGCAGCAGGTGGGGGGTGGGGGAGACCCAGTACTTC; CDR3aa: CASSRWGVGETQYF
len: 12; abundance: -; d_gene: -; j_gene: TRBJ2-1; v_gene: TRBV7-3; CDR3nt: TGTGCCAGCAGCTTATTAGGCAGTGAGCAGTTCTTC; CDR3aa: CASSLLGSEQFF
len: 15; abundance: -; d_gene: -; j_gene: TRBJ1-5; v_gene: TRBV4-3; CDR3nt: TGCGCCAGCAGCCAAGATAGTATGGGCGATCAGCCCCAGCATTTT; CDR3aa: CASSQDSMGDQPQHF
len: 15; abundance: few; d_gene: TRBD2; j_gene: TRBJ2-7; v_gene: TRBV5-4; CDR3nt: TGTGCCAGCAGCTTGGCCTCTAGCGGAAACTACGAGCAGTACTTC; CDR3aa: CASSLASSGNYEQYF
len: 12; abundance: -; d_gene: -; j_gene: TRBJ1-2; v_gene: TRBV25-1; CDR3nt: TGTGCCAGCAGTGAATTTCGGGATGGCTACACCTTC; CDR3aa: CASSEFRDGYTF
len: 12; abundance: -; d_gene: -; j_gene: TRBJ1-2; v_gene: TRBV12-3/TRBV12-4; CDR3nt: TGTGCCAGCAGTTTGTCCCTCGGAGGCTACACCTTC; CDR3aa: CASSLSLGGYTF
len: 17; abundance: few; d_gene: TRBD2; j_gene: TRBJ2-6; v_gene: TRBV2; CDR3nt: TGTGCCAGCAGTGTTGGCGGGAGGGGCCCTGGGGCCAACGTCCTGACTTTC; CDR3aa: CASSVGGRGPGANVLTF
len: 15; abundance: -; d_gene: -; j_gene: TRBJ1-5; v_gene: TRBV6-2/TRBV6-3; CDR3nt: TGTGCCAGCAGTTACGAGGGAGTGGGCAATCAGCCCCAGCATTTT; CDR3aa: CASSYEGVGNQPQHF
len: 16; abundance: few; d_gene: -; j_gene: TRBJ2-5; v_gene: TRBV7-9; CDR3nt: TGTGCCAGCAGCTTATTGAGGCAGGCAGGCCAAGAGACCCAGTACTTC; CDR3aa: CASSLLRQAGQETQYF
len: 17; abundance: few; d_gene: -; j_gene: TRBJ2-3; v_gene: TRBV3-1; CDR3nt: TGTGCCAGCAGCCAAGATGTCGGAGCGTATAGCACAGATACGCAGTATTTT; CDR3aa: CASSQDVGAYSTDTQYF
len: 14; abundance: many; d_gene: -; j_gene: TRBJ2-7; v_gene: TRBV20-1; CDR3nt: TGCAGTGCTAGAGATCTTCCCCGATCCTACGAGCAGTACTTC; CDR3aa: CSARDLPRSYEQYF
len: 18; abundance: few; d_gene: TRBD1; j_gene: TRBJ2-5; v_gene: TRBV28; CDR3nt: TGTGCCAGCAGCCTAAGACAGGGGCGGAAAAGGTACCAAGAGACCCAGTACTTC; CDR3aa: CASSLRQGRKRYQETQYF
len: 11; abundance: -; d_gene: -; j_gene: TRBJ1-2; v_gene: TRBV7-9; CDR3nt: TGTGCCAGCAGGCCGTTCTATGGCTACACCTTC; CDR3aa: CASRPFYGYTF
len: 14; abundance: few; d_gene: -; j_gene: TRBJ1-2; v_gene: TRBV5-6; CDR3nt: TGTGCCAGCAGCTCCCTCGACAGCAATTACGGCTACACCTTC; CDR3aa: CASSSLDSNYGYTF
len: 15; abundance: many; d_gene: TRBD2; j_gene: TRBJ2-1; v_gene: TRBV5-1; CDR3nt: TGCGCCAGCAGCTTGGAGGTAGCGGGAAACAATGAGCAGTTCTTC; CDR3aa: CASSLEVAGNNEQFF
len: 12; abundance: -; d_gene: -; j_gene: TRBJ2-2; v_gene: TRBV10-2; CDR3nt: TGCGCCAGCAGGCAGGACACCGGGGAGCTGTTTTTT; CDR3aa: CASRQDTGELFF
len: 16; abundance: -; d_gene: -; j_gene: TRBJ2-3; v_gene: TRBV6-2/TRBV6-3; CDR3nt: TGTGCCAGCAGTTATGGGCCCGGGACTTCCACAGATACGCAGTATTTT; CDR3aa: CASSYGPGTSTDTQYF
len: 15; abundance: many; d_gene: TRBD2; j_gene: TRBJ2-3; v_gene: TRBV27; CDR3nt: TGTGCCAGCAGTTTAATTAGCGGGGCCACAGATACGCAGTATTTT; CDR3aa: CASSLISGATDTQYF
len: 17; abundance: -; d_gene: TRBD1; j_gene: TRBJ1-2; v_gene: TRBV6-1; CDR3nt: TGTGCCAGCAGCCCTCTGATAGGGCAGGGGGCCGGTTATGGCTACACCTTC; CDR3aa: CASSPLIGQGAGYGYTF
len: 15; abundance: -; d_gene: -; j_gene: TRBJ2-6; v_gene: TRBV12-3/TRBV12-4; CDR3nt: TGTGCCAGCAGGCCTAGTGGGTCAGGGGCCAACGTCCTGACTTTC; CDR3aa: CASRPSGSGANVLTF
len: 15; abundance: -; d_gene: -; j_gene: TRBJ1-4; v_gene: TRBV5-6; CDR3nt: TGTGCCAGCAGCTTTAGGAAAGTGACTAATGAAAAACTGTTTTTT; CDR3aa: CASSFRKVTNEKLFF
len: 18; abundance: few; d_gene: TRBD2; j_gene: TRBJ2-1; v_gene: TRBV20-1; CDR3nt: TGCAGTGCCCGTCCGGGACTAGCGGGGACGATAACCTACAATGAGCAGTTCTTC; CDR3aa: CSARPGLAGTITYNEQFF
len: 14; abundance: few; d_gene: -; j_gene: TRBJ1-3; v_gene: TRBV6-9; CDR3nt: TGTGCCAGCAGTCGGGGGGGATTGGGAAACACCATATATTTT; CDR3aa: CASSRGGLGNTIYF
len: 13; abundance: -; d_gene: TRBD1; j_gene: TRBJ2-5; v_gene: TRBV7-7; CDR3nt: TGTGCCAGTAGCAGGGGGCTAAAAGAGACCCAGTACTTC; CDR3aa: CASSRGLKETQYF
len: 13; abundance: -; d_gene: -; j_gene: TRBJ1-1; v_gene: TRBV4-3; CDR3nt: TGCGCCAGCAGCGAGGAAATGAACACTGAAGCTTTCTTT; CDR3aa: CASSEEMNTEAFF
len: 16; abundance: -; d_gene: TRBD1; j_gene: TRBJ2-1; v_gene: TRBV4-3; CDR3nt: TGCGCCAGCAGACCGGACAGGGGGAGCTCCTACAATGAGCAGTTCTTC; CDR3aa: CASRPDRGSSYNEQFF
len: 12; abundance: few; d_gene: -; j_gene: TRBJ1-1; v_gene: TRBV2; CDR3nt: TGTGCCAGCAGCGACACACGGGCCGGAAGATTCTTT; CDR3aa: CASSDTRAGRFF
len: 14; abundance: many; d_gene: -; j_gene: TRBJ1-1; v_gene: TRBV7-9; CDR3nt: TGTGCCAGCATCATTGGGGGGTGGGACACTGAAGCTTTCTTT; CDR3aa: CASIIGGWDTEAFF
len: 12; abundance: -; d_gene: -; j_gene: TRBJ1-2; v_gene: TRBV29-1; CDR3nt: TGCAGCGACCTGACCGCGGGGGATGGCTACACCTTC; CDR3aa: CSDLTAGDGYTF
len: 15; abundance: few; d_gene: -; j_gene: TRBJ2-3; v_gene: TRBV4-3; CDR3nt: TGCGCCAGCAGCCAAGACCGGAGGAGCACAGATACGCAGTATTTT; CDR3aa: CASSQDRRSTDTQYF
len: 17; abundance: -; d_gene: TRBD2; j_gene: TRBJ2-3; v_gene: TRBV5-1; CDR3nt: TGCGCCAGCAGCGGAGCCCGGACTAGAAGAGGCACAGATACGCAGTATTTT; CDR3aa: CASSGARTRRGTDTQYF
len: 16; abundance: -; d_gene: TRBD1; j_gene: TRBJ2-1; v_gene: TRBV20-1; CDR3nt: TGCAGTGCTGGTGGGACAGGGGGTAGGTCCTACAATGAGCAGTTCTTC; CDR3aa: CSAGGTGGRSYNEQFF
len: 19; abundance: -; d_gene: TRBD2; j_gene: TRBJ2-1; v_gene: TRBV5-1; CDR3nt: TGCGCCAGCAGAAAACGACTAGCGGGGGGACCTTATCTCGACAATGAGCAGTTCTTC; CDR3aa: CASRKRLAGGPYLDNEQFF
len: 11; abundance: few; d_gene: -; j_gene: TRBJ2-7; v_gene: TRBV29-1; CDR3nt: TGCAGCGTTGGCAGGGGTGCGGAGCAGTACTTC; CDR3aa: CSVGRGAEQYF
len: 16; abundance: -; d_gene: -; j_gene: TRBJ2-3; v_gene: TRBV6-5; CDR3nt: TGTGCCAGCAGTTACTCCTCTCGATCGAGTGTGGATACGCAGTATTTT; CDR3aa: CASSYSSRSSVDTQYF
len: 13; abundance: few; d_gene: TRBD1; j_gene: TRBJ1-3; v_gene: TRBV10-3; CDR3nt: TGTGCCATCAGCAGGGACAGAGGAAACACCATATATTTT; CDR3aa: CAISRDRGNTIYF
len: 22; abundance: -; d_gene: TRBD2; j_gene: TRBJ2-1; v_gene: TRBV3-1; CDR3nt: TGTGCCAGCAGCCGTATCCTCCTACTAGCGGGAGGCCACATGGTCTACTACAATGAGCAGTTCTTC; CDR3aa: CASSRILLLAGGHMVYYNEQFF
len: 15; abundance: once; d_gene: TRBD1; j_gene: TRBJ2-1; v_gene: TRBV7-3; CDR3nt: TGTGCCAGCAGCAAAGGGACAGGGACTTACAATGAGCAGTTCTTC; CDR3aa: CASSKGTGTYNEQFF
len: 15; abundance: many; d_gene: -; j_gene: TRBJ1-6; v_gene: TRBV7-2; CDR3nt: TGTGCCAGCAGCCCGACGGGGGGGAATAATTCACCCCTCCACTTT; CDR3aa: CASSPTGGNNSPLHF
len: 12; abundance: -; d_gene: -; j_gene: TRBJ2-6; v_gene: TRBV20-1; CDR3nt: TGCAGTGCAGCGTACGGGGCCAACGTCCTGACTTTC; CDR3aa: CSAAYGANVLTF
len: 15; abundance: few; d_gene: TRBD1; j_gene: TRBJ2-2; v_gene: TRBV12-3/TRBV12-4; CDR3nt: TGTGCCAGCAGCCCTCGGGGGACAGGGGCCGGGGAGCTGTTTTTT; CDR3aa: CASSPRGTGAGELFF